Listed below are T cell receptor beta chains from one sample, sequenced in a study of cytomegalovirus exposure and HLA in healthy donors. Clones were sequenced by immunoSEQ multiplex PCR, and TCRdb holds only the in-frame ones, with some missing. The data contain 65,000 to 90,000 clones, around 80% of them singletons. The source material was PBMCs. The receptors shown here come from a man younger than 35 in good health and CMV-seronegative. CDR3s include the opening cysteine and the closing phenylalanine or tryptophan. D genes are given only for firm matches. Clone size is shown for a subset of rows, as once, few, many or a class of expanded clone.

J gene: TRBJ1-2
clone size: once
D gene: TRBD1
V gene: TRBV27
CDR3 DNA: TGTGCCAGCAAGTCGGCCGGTCAGGGGGCGAATGGCTACACCTTC
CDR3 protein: CASKSAGQGANGYTF

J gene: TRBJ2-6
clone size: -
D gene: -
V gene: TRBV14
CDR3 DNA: TGTGCCAGCAGCCAAGCTCAGACTTCGGATTTCTCTGGGGCCAACGTCCTGACTTTC
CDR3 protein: CASSQAQTSDFSGANVLTF

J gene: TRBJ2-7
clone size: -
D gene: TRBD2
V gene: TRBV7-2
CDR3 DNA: TGTGCCATCAGCTTAGCAGCGCTAGCGGGTGCCCACTCCTACGAGCAGTACTTC
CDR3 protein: CAISLAALAGAHSYEQYF

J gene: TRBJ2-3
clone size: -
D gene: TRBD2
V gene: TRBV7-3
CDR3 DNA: TGTGCCAGCAGCTTTGAAGGCGGCGGGGGGAGCACAGATACGCAGTATTTT
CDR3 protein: CASSFEGGGGSTDTQYF

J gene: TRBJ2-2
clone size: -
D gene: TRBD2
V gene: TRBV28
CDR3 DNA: TGTGCCAGCAGTCTTATTATGGGGGGGTTAAACACCGGGGAGCTGTTTTTT
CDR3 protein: CASSLIMGGLNTGELFF

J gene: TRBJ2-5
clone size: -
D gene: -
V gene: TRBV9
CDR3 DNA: TGTGCCAGCAGCGTTTCTAAGACGGAGGTCGGGTCCCAGTACTTC
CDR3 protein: CASSVSKTEVGSQYF

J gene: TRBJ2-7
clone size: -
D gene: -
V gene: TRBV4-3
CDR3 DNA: TGCGCCAGCAGCCAAGAGTATCCGGGTTTCTACGAGCAGTACTTC
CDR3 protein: CASSQEYPGFYEQYF

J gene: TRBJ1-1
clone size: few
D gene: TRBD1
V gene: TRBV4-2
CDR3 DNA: TGTGCCAGCAGCCAAGATCGACAGGGGGAGGGGAACACTGAAGCTTTCTTT
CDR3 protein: CASSQDRQGEGNTEAFF

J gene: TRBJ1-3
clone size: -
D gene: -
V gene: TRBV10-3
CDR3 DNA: TGTGCCGTCCTAGCCGGGGAGTCTGGAAACACCATATATTTT
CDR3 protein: CAVLAGESGNTIYF

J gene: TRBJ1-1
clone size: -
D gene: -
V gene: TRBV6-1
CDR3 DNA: TGTGCCAGCAGCCTAAGATCGGGAAACACTGAAGCTTTCTTT
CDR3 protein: CASSLRSGNTEAFF

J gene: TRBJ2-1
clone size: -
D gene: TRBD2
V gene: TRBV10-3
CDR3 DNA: TGTGCCATCAGTGAGTCGAGCGGGGATGAGCAGTTCTTC
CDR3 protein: CAISESSGDEQFF

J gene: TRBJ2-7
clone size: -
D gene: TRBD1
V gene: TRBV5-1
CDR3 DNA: TGCGCCAGCAGCGGGGGACAGAACTCCTACGAGCAGTACTTC
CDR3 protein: CASSGGQNSYEQYF

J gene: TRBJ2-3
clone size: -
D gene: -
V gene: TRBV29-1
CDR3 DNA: TGCAGCGTTGAGGGGACACCAAACACAGATACGCAGTATTTT
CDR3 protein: CSVEGTPNTDTQYF

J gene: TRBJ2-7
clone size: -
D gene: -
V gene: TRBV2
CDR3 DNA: TGTGCCAGCAGTGAAACCCGGGGTTCCTACTACGAGCAGTACTTC
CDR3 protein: CASSETRGSYYEQYF

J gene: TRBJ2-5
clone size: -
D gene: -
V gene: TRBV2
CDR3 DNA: TGTGCCAGCAGTCGGGACTGGGGTTTGGAGACCCAGTACTTC
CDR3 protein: CASSRDWGLETQYF

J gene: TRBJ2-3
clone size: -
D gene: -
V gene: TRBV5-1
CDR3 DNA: TGCGCCCGAGAGGAGGAGGCCCCAGATACGCAGTATTTT
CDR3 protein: CAREEEAPDTQYF

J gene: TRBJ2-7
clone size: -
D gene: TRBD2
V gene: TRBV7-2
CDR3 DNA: TGTGCCAGCAGGCTAGCGGGGTCGGCGATTTACGAGCAGTACTTC
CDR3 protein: CASRLAGSAIYEQYF

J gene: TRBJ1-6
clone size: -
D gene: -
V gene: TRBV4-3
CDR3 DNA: TGCGCCAGCAGCCAAGGGTCCCCGACAGTTTATAATTCACCCCTCCACTTT
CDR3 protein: CASSQGSPTVYNSPLHF

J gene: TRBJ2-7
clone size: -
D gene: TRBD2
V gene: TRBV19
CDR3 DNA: TGTGCCTCGGCCATCGCCGGGGGGGTCATATACGAGCAGTACTTC
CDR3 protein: CASAIAGGVIYEQYF

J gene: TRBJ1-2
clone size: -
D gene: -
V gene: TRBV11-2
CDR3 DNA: TGTGCCAGCAGCTTTTTGGACGAGGGCTATGGCTACACCTTC
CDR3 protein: CASSFLDEGYGYTF

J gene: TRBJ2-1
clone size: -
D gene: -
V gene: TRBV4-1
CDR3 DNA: TGCGCCAGCAGCCACCCCCCTCAGTTCTTC
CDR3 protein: CASSHPPQFF

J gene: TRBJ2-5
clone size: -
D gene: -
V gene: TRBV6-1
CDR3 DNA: TGTGCCAGCAGTGAGTGGGGCCGGGAGACCCAGTACTTC
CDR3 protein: CASSEWGRETQYF

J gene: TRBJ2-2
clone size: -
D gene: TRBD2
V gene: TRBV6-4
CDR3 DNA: TGTGCCAGCAGCCAACTAGCGGGAGTAATCGGGGAGCTGTTTTTT
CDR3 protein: CASSQLAGVIGELFF

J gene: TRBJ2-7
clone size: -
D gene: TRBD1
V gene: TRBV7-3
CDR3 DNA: TGTGCCAGCAGCTTAAGCGGGACAGGGAGCTACGAGCAGTACTTC
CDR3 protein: CASSLSGTGSYEQYF

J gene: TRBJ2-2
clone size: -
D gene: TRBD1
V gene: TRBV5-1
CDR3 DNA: TGCGCCAGCAGCGAAGGACAGGGGACCGGGGAGCTGTTTTTT
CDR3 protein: CASSEGQGTGELFF

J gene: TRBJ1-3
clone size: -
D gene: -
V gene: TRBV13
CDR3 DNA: TGTGCCAGCAGCGTCCCCCGGGACAACTCTGGAAACACCATATATTTT
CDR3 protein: CASSVPRDNSGNTIYF

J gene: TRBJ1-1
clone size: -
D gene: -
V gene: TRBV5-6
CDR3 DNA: TGTGCCAGCAGCTGGGGACTGGAGATGAACACTGAAGCTTTCTTT
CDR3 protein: CASSWGLEMNTEAFF

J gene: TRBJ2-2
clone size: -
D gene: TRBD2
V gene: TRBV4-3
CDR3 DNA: TGCGCCAGCAGCCCCTCAGCGGGAGTCAACACCGGGGAGCTGTTTTTT
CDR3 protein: CASSPSAGVNTGELFF

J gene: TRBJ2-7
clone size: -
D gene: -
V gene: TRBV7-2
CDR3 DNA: TGTGCCAGCAGCTTAGGGACAGCACCCTACGAGCAGTACTTC
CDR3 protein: CASSLGTAPYEQYF

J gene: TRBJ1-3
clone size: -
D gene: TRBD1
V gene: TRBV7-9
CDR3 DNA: TGTTCCAGCAGCCTCCAGGGACAGAGCTCTGGAAACACCATATATTTT
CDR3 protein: CSSSLQGQSSGNTIYF

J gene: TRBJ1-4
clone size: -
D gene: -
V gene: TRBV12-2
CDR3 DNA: TGTGCAAGTCGCTTAGGAAACTCAATAGGGGGTAAACTGTTTTTT
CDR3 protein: CASRLGNSIGGKLFF

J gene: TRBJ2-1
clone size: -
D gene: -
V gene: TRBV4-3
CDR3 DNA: TGCGCCAGCAGCCAAGACTTTGACAATGAGCAGTTCTTC
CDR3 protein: CASSQDFDNEQFF

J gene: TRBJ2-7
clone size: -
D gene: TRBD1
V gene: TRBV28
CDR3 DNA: TGTGCCAGCAGATTCCACGGGACAGGGGGCAGCTACGAGCAGTACTTC
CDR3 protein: CASRFHGTGGSYEQYF

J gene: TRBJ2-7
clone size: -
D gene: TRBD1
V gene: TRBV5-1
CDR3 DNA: TGCGCCAGCAGCCCAGGACAGGAGTTCTACGAGCAGTACTTC
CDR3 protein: CASSPGQEFYEQYF

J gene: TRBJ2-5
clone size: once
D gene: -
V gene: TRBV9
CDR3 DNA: TGTGCCAGCAGCGTAGACCCCCCGACAGGACAAAAAGAGACCCAGTACTTC
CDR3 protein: CASSVDPPTGQKETQYF

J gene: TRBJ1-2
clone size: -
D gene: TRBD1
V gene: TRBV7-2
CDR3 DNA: TGTGCCAGCAGCTTAGAAGGGACAGGGTATGGCTACACCTTC
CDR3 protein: CASSLEGTGYGYTF

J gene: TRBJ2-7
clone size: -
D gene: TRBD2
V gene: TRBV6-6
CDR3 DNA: TGTGCCAGCACACTGACCAGCGGGGGCACCTACGAGCAGTACTTC
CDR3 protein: CASTLTSGGTYEQYF

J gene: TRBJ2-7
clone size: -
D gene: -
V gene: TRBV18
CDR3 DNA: TGTGCCAGCTCACCACCATCCAGCTCCTACGAGCAGTACTTC
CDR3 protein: CASSPPSSSYEQYF